This is a list of T cell receptor beta chains from one sample in a study of CD8+CD57+ T cells in acquired aplastic anemia. Using its own MiXCR run on the reads, TCRdb lists one record per CDR3 protein. This table holds some 150,000 distinct CDR3 sequences, around half found once. The specimen sequenced was sorted CD4+, CD8+, or CD8+CD57+ T cells (not recorded which) from PBMCs. The receptors were sampled from a human donor with aplastic anemia. Both conserved end residues are part of each CDR3. The D gene is left open where the match is weak.

J gene: TRBJ1-2
D gene: NA
V gene: TRBV3-1
CDR3 protein: CASSAVDSYGYTF

J gene: TRBJ1-2
D gene: NA
V gene: TRBV7-6
CDR3 protein: CASSLAHRSYGYTF

J gene: TRBJ2-2
D gene: TRBD1
V gene: TRBV19
CDR3 protein: CASRDRDRPNTGELFF

J gene: NA
D gene: TRBD2
V gene: TRBV20-1
CDR3 protein: CSASPGGMGQTQYF

J gene: TRBJ2-4
D gene: NA
V gene: TRBV2
CDR3 protein: CASSVFTGSNIQYF

J gene: TRBJ1-6
D gene: NA
V gene: TRBV28
CDR3 protein: CASSAGLLGSLHF

J gene: TRBJ2-7
D gene: NA
V gene: TRBV6-5
CDR3 protein: CASSYFQGGRDEQYF

J gene: TRBJ1-2
D gene: TRBD1
V gene: TRBV6-5
CDR3 protein: CASSYPTDRGQGYTF

J gene: TRBJ1-2
D gene: NA
V gene: TRBV15
CDR3 protein: CATSREEGDGYTF

J gene: TRBJ2-5
D gene: NA
V gene: TRBV7-9
CDR3 protein: CASSLAATETQYF

J gene: TRBJ1-6
D gene: NA
V gene: TRBV19
CDR3 protein: CASSQGRHSPLHF

J gene: TRBJ1-6
D gene: NA
V gene: TRBV20-1
CDR3 protein: CSARDRGRGESSPLHF

J gene: TRBJ1-1
D gene: NA
V gene: TRBV5-1
CDR3 protein: CASSLEVGNTEAFF

J gene: TRBJ2-7
D gene: NA
V gene: TRBV24-1
CDR3 protein: CAVSARAGPYEQYF

J gene: TRBJ2-7
D gene: TRBD2
V gene: TRBV20-1
CDR3 protein: CSATRSGSGYEQYF

J gene: TRBJ1-1
D gene: NA
V gene: TRBV20-1
CDR3 protein: CSAAGVVNTEAFF

J gene: TRBJ2-3
D gene: TRBD1
V gene: TRBV6-1
CDR3 protein: CASREGAGRGRDTQYF

J gene: TRBJ2-3
D gene: TRBD2
V gene: TRBV7-2
CDR3 protein: CASSPSGSTDTQYF

J gene: TRBJ2-7
D gene: TRBD2
V gene: TRBV7-2
CDR3 protein: CASSLAASGATEQYF

J gene: TRBJ2-7
D gene: NA
V gene: TRBV5-1
CDR3 protein: CASSLAGSLREQYF

J gene: TRBJ2-1
D gene: TRBD1
V gene: TRBV15
CDR3 protein: CATSGDTGAYSEQFF

J gene: TRBJ1-5
D gene: NA
V gene: TRBV5-1
CDR3 protein: CASSLGNSLSQPQHF